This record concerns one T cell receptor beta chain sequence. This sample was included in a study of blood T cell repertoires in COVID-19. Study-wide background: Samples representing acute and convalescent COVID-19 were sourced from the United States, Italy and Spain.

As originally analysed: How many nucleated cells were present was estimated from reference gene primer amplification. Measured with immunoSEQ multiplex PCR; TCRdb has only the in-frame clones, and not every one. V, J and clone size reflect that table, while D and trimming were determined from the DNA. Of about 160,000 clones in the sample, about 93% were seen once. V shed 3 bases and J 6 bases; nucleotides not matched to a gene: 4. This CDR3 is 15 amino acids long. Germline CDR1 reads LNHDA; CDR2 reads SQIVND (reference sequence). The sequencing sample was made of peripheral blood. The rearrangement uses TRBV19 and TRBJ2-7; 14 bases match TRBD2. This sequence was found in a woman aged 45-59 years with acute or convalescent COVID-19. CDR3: CASSIGTSGGGEQYF. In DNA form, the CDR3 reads TGTGCCAGTAGTATCGGGACTAGCGGGGGAGGCGAGCAGTACTTC.